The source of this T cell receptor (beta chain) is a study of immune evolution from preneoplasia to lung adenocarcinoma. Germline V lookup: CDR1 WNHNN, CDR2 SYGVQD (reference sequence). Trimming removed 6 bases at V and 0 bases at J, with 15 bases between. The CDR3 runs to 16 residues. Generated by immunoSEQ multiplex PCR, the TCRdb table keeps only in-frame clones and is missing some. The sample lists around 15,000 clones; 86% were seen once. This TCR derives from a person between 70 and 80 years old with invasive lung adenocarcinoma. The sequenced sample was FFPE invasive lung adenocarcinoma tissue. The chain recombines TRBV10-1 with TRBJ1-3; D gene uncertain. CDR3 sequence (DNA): TGCGCCAGCAGCAAAGACACCCTGAGCTCTGGAAACACCATATATTTT. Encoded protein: CASSKDTLSSGNTIYF.